The rows below give T cell receptor beta chains drawn from one sample of a study of human T cells and chemical hapten exposure. TCRdb re-called the RACE reads through MiXCR, storing one row per CDR3 protein. The sample consists of about 380,000 distinct CDR3 sequences, approximately 5% of them appearing once. This sample comprised whole blood, obtained in connection with sensitization to the hapten diphenylcyclopropenone (DPC). These receptors originate from a woman aged 45-59 years with alopecia areata. Some clones in this sample may be carry-over from other donors' samples. CDR3s include the opening cysteine and the closing phenylalanine or tryptophan. Each record gives: V gene, D gene, clone size, J gene, CDR3 protein, CDR3 DNA. A D gene is named only where the DNA matches it firmly. Size tells how often a clone was seen (once, few, many) or the class of an expanded clone, and some rows leave it out.

v_call: TRBV12-3/TRBV12-4
d_call: TRBD2
clone_size: -
j_call: TRBJ2-1
cdr3_aa: CASSIGTSVEQFF
cdr3_nt: TGTGCCAGCAGTATCGGGACTAGTGTTGAGCAGTTCTTC

v_call: TRBV24-1
d_call: -
clone_size: -
j_call: TRBJ2-3
cdr3_aa: CATSEVGTGTDTQYF
cdr3_nt: TGTGCCACCAGTGAGGTGGGTACAGGCACAGATACGCAGTATTTT

v_call: TRBV2
d_call: -
clone_size: -
j_call: TRBJ2-3
cdr3_aa: CANQAGSTDTQYF
cdr3_nt: TGTGCCAACCAAGCGGGCTCCACAGATACGCAGTATTTT

v_call: TRBV27
d_call: TRBD2
clone_size: many
j_call: TRBJ2-3
cdr3_aa: CASSSPSGLAGGSTQYF
cdr3_nt: TGTGCCAGCAGTTCCCCCTCTGGACTAGCGGGAGGATCTACGCAGTATTTT

v_call: TRBV4-3
d_call: -
clone_size: many
j_call: TRBJ1-1
cdr3_aa: CASSQELRLGTEAFF
cdr3_nt: TGCGCCAGCAGCCAAGAACTACGGTTGGGGACTGAAGCTTTCTTT

v_call: TRBV6-1
d_call: -
clone_size: many
j_call: TRBJ2-2
cdr3_aa: CASKPYSNTGELFF
cdr3_nt: TGTGCCAGCAAGCCGTACTCGAACACCGGGGAGCTGTTTTTT

v_call: TRBV7-2
d_call: -
clone_size: many
j_call: TRBJ2-2
cdr3_aa: CASSLVILGGCVF
cdr3_nt: TGTGCCAGCAGCTTAGTAATCTTGGGGGGCTGCGTTTTT

v_call: TRBV7-8
d_call: TRBD2
clone_size: many
j_call: TRBJ2-6
cdr3_aa: CASSPSAAGGSLSGANVLTF
cdr3_nt: TGTGCCAGCAGCCCTTCGGCCGCGGGAGGCTCCCTCTCTGGGGCCAACGTCCTGACTTTC

v_call: TRBV12-3/TRBV12-4
d_call: -
clone_size: many
j_call: TRBJ1-5
cdr3_aa: CASSKGNSNQPQHF
cdr3_nt: TGTGCCAGCAGTAAGGGCAATAGCAATCAGCCCCAGCATTTT

v_call: TRBV20-1
d_call: -
clone_size: -
j_call: TRBJ1-1
cdr3_aa: CSAREPLTEAFF
cdr3_nt: TGCAGTGCTAGAGAGCCCCTCACCGAAGCTTTCTTT

v_call: TRBV4-3
d_call: TRBD2
clone_size: many
j_call: TRBJ2-1
cdr3_aa: CASSQNGRADEQFF
cdr3_nt: TGCGCCAGCAGCCAAAACGGGAGGGCCGATGAGCAGTTCTTC

v_call: TRBV12-3/TRBV12-4
d_call: -
clone_size: many
j_call: TRBJ2-3
cdr3_aa: CASSFDKGTQYF
cdr3_nt: TGTGCCAGCAGTTTCGACAAGGGTACGCAGTATTTT

v_call: TRBV28
d_call: TRBD1
clone_size: many
j_call: TRBJ2-7
cdr3_aa: CASRQGVSYEQYF
cdr3_nt: TGTGCCAGCAGGCAGGGGGTCTCCTACGAGCAGTACTTC

v_call: TRBV11-1
d_call: TRBD2
clone_size: many
j_call: TRBJ2-1
cdr3_aa: CASSLGLAANEQFF
cdr3_nt: TGTGCCAGCAGCTTAGGACTAGCGGCCAATGAGCAGTTCTTC

v_call: TRBV29-1
d_call: TRBD1
clone_size: many
j_call: TRBJ1-1
cdr3_aa: CSVGGQGVTEAFF
cdr3_nt: TGCAGCGTTGGAGGGCAGGGGGTCACTGAAGCTTTCTTT

v_call: TRBV3-1
d_call: -
clone_size: few
j_call: TRBJ2-7
cdr3_aa: CASSQGTGAPTYEQYF
cdr3_nt: TGTGCCAGCAGCCAAGGAACGGGGGCCCCAACCTACGAGCAGTACTTC

v_call: TRBV20-1
d_call: TRBD2
clone_size: -
j_call: TRBJ2-3
cdr3_aa: CSAPLAVLGTDTQYF
cdr3_nt: TGCAGTGCTCCACTAGCGGTGTTAGGCACAGATACGCAGTATTTT

v_call: TRBV28
d_call: -
clone_size: -
j_call: TRBJ2-1
cdr3_aa: CASKVYNEQFF
cdr3_nt: TGTGCCAGCAAGGTTTACAATGAGCAGTTCTTC

v_call: TRBV20-1
d_call: TRBD2
clone_size: many
j_call: TRBJ2-1
cdr3_aa: CSARPSPGSGNYNEQFF
cdr3_nt: TGCAGTGCTCGCCCCTCCCCAGGGAGCGGGAATTACAATGAGCAGTTCTTC

v_call: TRBV30
d_call: -
clone_size: many
j_call: TRBJ1-3
cdr3_aa: CAWSIYPGSGNTIYF
cdr3_nt: TGTGCCTGGAGTATTTACCCAGGCTCTGGAAACACCATATATTTT

v_call: TRBV6-6
d_call: -
clone_size: many
j_call: TRBJ2-6
cdr3_aa: CASSYPLSGANVLTF
cdr3_nt: TGTGCCAGCAGTTACCCCCTCTCTGGGGCCAACGTCCTGACTTTC

v_call: TRBV12-3/TRBV12-4
d_call: -
clone_size: few
j_call: TRBJ2-1
cdr3_aa: CASGVGLARSHLQFF
cdr3_nt: TGTGCCAGCGGCGTTGGGCTAGCGCGATCTCACCTGCAGTTCTTC

v_call: TRBV7-2
d_call: -
clone_size: many
j_call: TRBJ1-2
cdr3_aa: CASSLVPGNQNGYTF
cdr3_nt: TGTGCCAGCAGCTTAGTTCCAGGGAATCAGAATGGCTACACCTTC

v_call: TRBV2
d_call: -
clone_size: -
j_call: TRBJ2-7
cdr3_aa: CASSRIGYEQYF
cdr3_nt: TGTGCCAGCAGTCGTATAGGATACGAGCAGTACTTC

v_call: TRBV4-2
d_call: TRBD2
clone_size: many
j_call: TRBJ2-7
cdr3_aa: CASSQTSGRSSYEQYF
cdr3_nt: TGTGCCAGCAGCCAAACTAGCGGGCGAAGCTCCTACGAGCAGTACTTC

v_call: TRBV20-1
d_call: -
clone_size: many
j_call: TRBJ2-3
cdr3_aa: CSATSSTDTQYF
cdr3_nt: TGCAGTGCTACATCGAGCACAGATACGCAGTATTTT

v_call: TRBV5-1
d_call: TRBD2
clone_size: many
j_call: TRBJ2-3
cdr3_aa: CASSPGLAGAAVDTQYF
cdr3_nt: TGCGCCAGCAGCCCGGGACTAGCGGGAGCGGCCGTAGATACGCAGTATTTT

v_call: TRBV4-3
d_call: TRBD2
clone_size: -
j_call: TRBJ2-2
cdr3_aa: CASSQSLAANTGELFF
cdr3_nt: TGCGCCAGCAGCCAGAGCCTAGCGGCAAACACCGGGGAGCTGTTTTTT

v_call: TRBV10-3
d_call: TRBD2
clone_size: many
j_call: TRBJ2-3
cdr3_aa: CAIASGDTDTQYF
cdr3_nt: TGTGCCATCGCTAGCGGAGACACAGATACGCAGTATTTT

v_call: TRBV7-9
d_call: TRBD1
clone_size: few
j_call: TRBJ1-1
cdr3_aa: CASSKGQLNTEAFF
cdr3_nt: TGTGCCAGCAGCAAGGGACAGCTGAACACTGAAGCTTTCTTT

v_call: TRBV7-2
d_call: -
clone_size: many
j_call: TRBJ2-7
cdr3_aa: CASSLTFGPHEQYF
cdr3_nt: TGTGCCAGCAGCTTAACATTTGGGCCCCACGAGCAGTACTTC

v_call: TRBV7-2
d_call: -
clone_size: few
j_call: TRBJ2-3
cdr3_aa: CASSPGLGRGTDTQYF
cdr3_nt: TGTGCCAGCAGCCCCGGACTGGGTCGTGGCACAGATACGCAGTATTTT

v_call: TRBV11-2
d_call: -
clone_size: few
j_call: TRBJ1-1
cdr3_aa: CASSPAGQEAFF
cdr3_nt: TGTGCCAGCAGCCCCGCTGGGCAGGAAGCTTTCTTT

v_call: TRBV20-1
d_call: -
clone_size: few
j_call: TRBJ1-1
cdr3_aa: CSARDGRRNTEAFF
cdr3_nt: TGCAGTGCTAGGGACGGCAGAAGGAACACTGAAGCTTTCTTT

v_call: TRBV7-9
d_call: -
clone_size: many
j_call: TRBJ1-5
cdr3_aa: CASSSESQGNQPQHF
cdr3_nt: TGTGCCAGCAGCTCGGAATCACAAGGCAATCAGCCCCAGCATTTT

v_call: TRBV7-9
d_call: -
clone_size: many
j_call: TRBJ2-6
cdr3_aa: CASSLAPGAGANVLTF
cdr3_nt: TGTGCCAGCAGCCTCGCCCCCGGGGCTGGGGCCAACGTCCTGACTTTC

v_call: TRBV24-1
d_call: -
clone_size: many
j_call: TRBJ2-1
cdr3_aa: CATSDAAVSYNEQFF
cdr3_nt: TGTGCCACCAGTGATGCCGCGGTTTCCTACAATGAGCAGTTCTTC

v_call: TRBV6-5
d_call: TRBD1
clone_size: many
j_call: TRBJ1-1
cdr3_aa: CASSYSGQGATEAFF
cdr3_nt: TGTGCCAGCAGTTACTCTGGACAGGGGGCGACTGAAGCTTTCTTT